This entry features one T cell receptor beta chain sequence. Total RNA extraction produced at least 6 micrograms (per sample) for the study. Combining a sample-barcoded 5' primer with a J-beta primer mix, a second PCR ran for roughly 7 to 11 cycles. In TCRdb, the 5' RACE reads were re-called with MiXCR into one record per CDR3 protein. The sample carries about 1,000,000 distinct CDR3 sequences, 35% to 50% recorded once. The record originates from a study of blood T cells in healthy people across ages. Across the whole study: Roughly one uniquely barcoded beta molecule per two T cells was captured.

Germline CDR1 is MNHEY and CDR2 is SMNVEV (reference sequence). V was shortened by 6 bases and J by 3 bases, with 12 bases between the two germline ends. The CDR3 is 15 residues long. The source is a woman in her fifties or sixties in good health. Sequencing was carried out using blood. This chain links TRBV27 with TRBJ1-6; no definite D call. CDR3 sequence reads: CASRELTIYNSPLHF. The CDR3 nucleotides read TGTGCCAGCAGGGAATTGACAATCTATAATTCACCCCTCCACTTT.